This passage covers 15 T cell receptor beta chains from one sample sequenced in a study of vaccination and CD4 T cells after COVID-19. Antigens of these TCRs are unknown. Sequenced with the Oncomine TCR Beta short-read assay was DNA taken from cultured CD4+ T cells. TCRdb reprocessed the PCR reads via MiXCR and lists one record per CDR3 protein. The sample has around 20,000 distinct CDR3 sequences; 44% are singletons. Indicated treatment: approximately 9-day PBMC culture with coronavirus spike peptide pools or control peptides (ViraFEST assay). Source: CD4+ T cells from blood, cultured in vitro, taken before SARS-CoV-2 vaccination. These TCRs come from a human donor who had recovered from COVID-19.

This rearrangement joins TRBV10-3 to TRBJ1-3; 8 nucleotides agree with TRBD1. This CDR3 is 14 amino acids long. The germline gives CDR1 ENHRY, CDR2 SYGVKD. V was clipped by 11 bases and J by 1 base; unmatched bases: 7. CDR3 sequence: CAANRGSSGNTIYF. The CDR3 DNA follows: TGTGCCGCGAACAGGGGGTCTTCTGGAAACACCATATATTTT.

This chain joins TRBV2 and TRBJ1-6; TRBD1 agrees at 9 bases. Looked up from germline, CDR1 is SNHLY and CDR2 is FYNNEI. CDR3 length: 15 amino acids. The trim removed 8 bases at V and 6 bases at J, leaving 8 bases unmatched. The CDR3: CASFGQGFSNSPLHF. CDR3 nucleotides: TGTGCCAGCTTCGGACAGGGGTTCTCTAATTCACCCCTCCACTTT. Using reference TRBV2 and TRBJ1-6 for the parts outside the CDR3, the full variable domain is EPEVTQTPSHQVTQMGQEVILRCVPISNHLYFYWYRQILGQKVEFLVSFYNNEISEKSEIFDDQFSVERPDGSNFTLKIRSTKLEDSAMYFCASFGQGFSNSPLHFGNGTRLTVT.

The CDR3 nucleotides read TGTGCCAGCAGCTTAGGACCCAATTCACCCCTCCACTTT. Its translation: CASSLGPNSPLHF. The chain combines TRBV11-3 with TRBJ1-6; D unresolved. This CDR3 contains 13 residues. V lost 1 base to trimming and J lost 7 bases, with 5 bases between them. Germline CDR1 and CDR2: SGHNT and YENEEA.

This clonotype has a handful of counts. The chain recombines TRBV12-3 or TRBV12-4 with TRBJ1-5; 7 bases fit TRBD1. V shed 8 bases, J shed 4 bases, and the junction held 5 bases outside the gene matches. The CDR3 runs 13 residues. CDR3 DNA sequence: TGTGCCAGCGGTGACAGGGATAATCAGCCCCAGCATTTT. It yields the protein CASGDRDNQPQHF.

This chain links TRBV6-5 with TRBJ2-3; 8 bases agree with TRBD2. Germline loops: CDR1 MNHEY, CDR2 SVGAGI. The CDR3 runs to 17 residues. J gave up 4 bases and V 3 bases, and 12 bases lay outside the gene matches. CDR3 bases: TGTGCCAGCAGTTATGTGGTCCTAGCGGGTCGGGCAGATACGCAGTATTTT. It encodes CASSYVVLAGRADTQYF.

This chain joins TRBV2 and TRBJ1-5, with TRBD1 matching over 10 bases. The junction had 4 bases not matched to a gene; V was cut back by 5 bases and J by 3 bases. CDR1 and CDR2 (germline): SNHLY, FYNNEI. The CDR3 loop spans 15 amino acids. The CDR3 DNA follows: TGTGCCAGCAGTCCGGGACAGGGGTACAATCAGCCCCAGCATTTT. It encodes CASSPGQGYNQPQHF.

This clonotype was observed a few times. The chain has TRBV7-2 and TRBJ2-7; the D call may be TRBD1 or TRBD2 (6 bases each). V gave up 6 bases and J gave up 6 bases, with 21 bases separating them. The CDR3 runs to 15 residues. Germline CDR1 is SGHTA and CDR2 is FQGNSA. CDR3 in amino acids: CASSGHGGGALEQYF. As DNA, the CDR3 is TGTGCCAGCAGTGGTCACGGAGGGGGAGCCCTCGAGCAGTACTTC.

Only a few counts were recorded for this clonotype. This sequence joins TRBV7-2 and TRBJ1-5; tentative D call: TRBD1 (5 bases). The CDR3 runs to 17 residues. Per the germline V gene, CDR1 is SGHTA and CDR2 is FQGNSA. Trimming stripped 0 bases from V and 7 bases from J, with 19 bases between. The CDR3 is CASSLAGGSLFGQPQHF. In DNA, the CDR3 is TGTGCCAGCAGCTTAGCGGGGGGTTCTCTCTTCGGCCAGCCCCAGCATTTT.

This clonotype is a singleton in its sample. As DNA, the CDR3 is TGCAGTGCCAACGTCTACGCTAGCGGGGGGACTGCACCTGATACGCAGTATTTT. It codes for CSANVYASGGTAPDTQYF. The gene calls are TRBV20-1 and TRBJ2-3; 11 nucleotides match TRBD2. The CDR3 is 18 residues long. Losses at the gene ends were 6 bases for V and 6 bases for J; bases not matched to a gene: 20. Germline V gives CDR1 DFQATT, CDR2 SNEGSKA (reference sequence).

J is TRBJ2-3 and V is TRBV7-2; no firm D call. This CDR3 has 15 amino acids. Germline V gives CDR1 SGHTA, CDR2 FQGNSA. Trimming cost V 1 base and J 0 bases, with 8 bases left between them. CDR3 sequence reads: CASSLVSASTDTQYF. CDR3 DNA: TGTGCCAGCAGCTTAGTGTCGGCTAGCACAGATACGCAGTATTTT.

The genes are TRBV6-1 and TRBJ1-1; weak D call: TRBD1 (5 bases). The CDR3 contains 14 residues. Trimming stripped 7 bases from V and 4 bases from J, with 16 bases between. Germline CDR1 reads MNHNS; CDR2 reads SASEGT. This CDR3 reads CASNKAGRGTEAFF. The CDR3 bases are TGTGCCAGCAATAAAGCGGGACGTGGCACTGAAGCTTTCTTT.

The J gene is TRBJ1-5, the V gene TRBV24-1; 8 nucleotides align to TRBD1. Germline trimming cut 4 bases from V and 1 base from J; bases unmatched to any gene: 2. This CDR3 spans 15 amino acids. CDR1 is KGHDR and CDR2 is SFDVKD in the germline V gene. CDR3 bases: TGTGCCACCAGTGACCACAGGGGGAGCAATCAGCCCCAGCATTTT. Its protein is CATSDHRGSNQPQHF.

This clonotype was recorded a few times. V usage is TRBV5-4 and J usage is TRBJ1-1, with a weak D call TRBD1 (5 bases). CDR1 is SGHNT and CDR2 is YYREEE in the germline V gene (reference sequence). The CDR3 sequence is 14 residues long. Trimming cost V 0 bases and J 3 bases, with 9 bases left between them. In DNA, the CDR3 is TGTGCCAGCAGCTTGGGGGGGTTGGACACTGAAGCTTTCTTT. Amino acids: CASSLGGLDTEAFF.

The table lists this clonotype with a count of one. This rearrangement joins TRBV12-3 or TRBV12-4 to TRBJ2-7; 9 positions agree with TRBD2. CDR3 length: 15 amino acids. The ends lost 2 bases at V and 1 base at J; junction bases unmatched: 3. The CDR3 DNA is TGTGCCAGCAGTTTATCAGCGGGAGGATCCTACGAGCAGTACTTC. Translated: CASSLSAGGSYEQYF.

The gene calls are TRBV6-1 and TRBJ2-5; D is unresolved. The CDR3 is 12 amino acids. Trimming cost V 1 base and J 5 bases, with 5 bases left between them. The germline CDR1 and CDR2 sequences are MNHNS and SASEGT. The CDR3 DNA follows: TGTGCCAGCAGTGAAGGGTGGGAGACCCAGTACTTC. Translating gives CASSEGWETQYF.